The following is a T cell receptor beta chain sequence with its context. The data are from a study of blood T cells in healthy people across ages. PCR was performed a second time for roughly 7 to 11 cycles using a sample-barcoded 5' primer and a J-beta primer mix. TCRdb reprocessed the 5' RACE reads with MiXCR, giving one entry per CDR3 protein. The sample carries 910,000 or so distinct CDR3 sequences, roughly 51% recorded once. The receptor comes from a woman aged 55 to 70 in good health. The specimen sequenced was blood.

This CDR3 reads CASSQGDRGQYF. The DNA for the CDR3 is TGTGCCAGCAGCCAAGGGGACAGGGGACAGTACTTC. The chain couples TRBV4-2 to TRBJ2-5; TRBD1 matches at 10 bases. Germline V gives CDR1 LGHNA, CDR2 YNFKEQ. The CDR3 totals 12 residues. Unmatched junction bases numbered 1, after V lost 1 base and J lost 11 bases.